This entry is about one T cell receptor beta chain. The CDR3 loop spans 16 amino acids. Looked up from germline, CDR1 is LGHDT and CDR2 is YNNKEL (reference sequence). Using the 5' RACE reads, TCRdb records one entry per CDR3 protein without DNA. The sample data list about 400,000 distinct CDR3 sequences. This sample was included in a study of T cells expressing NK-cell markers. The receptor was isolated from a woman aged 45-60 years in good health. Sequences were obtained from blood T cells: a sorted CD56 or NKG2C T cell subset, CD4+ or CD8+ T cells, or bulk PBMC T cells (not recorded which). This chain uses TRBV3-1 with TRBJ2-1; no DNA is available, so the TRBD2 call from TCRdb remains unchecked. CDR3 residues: CASSQDGLFSYNEQFF.